Listed here are 9 T cell receptor beta chains from one sample, sequenced in a study of cytomegalovirus exposure and HLA in healthy donors. The PCR made use of 60 Vbeta and 13 Jbeta primers. TCRdb's copy holds only in-frame clones and misses some; the assay was immunoSEQ multiplex PCR. The data contain under 200,000 clones, more than 70% of them singletons. Sequences were obtained from PBMCs. The receptors here all came from a male donor in good health and CMV-seropositive.

This chain connects TRBV5-4 to TRBJ1-6; TRBD1 agrees at 7 bases. The CDR3 has 16 residues. V lost 0 bases, J lost 9 bases, and 9 bases stayed unmatched. Germline V gives CDR1 SGHNT, CDR2 YYREEE (reference sequence). Here the CDR3 DNA reads TGTGCCAGCAGCTTGGAATGGACAGGACCGGGTTCACCCCTCCACTTT. This gives the protein CASSLEWTGPGSPLHF.

The rearrangement links TRBV21-1 to TRBJ2-7; TRBD2, the D gene given by the table, was not confirmed from the DNA. TRBV21-1 is an annotated pseudogene. The CDR3 runs 12 residues. The CDR3 DNA reads TGTGCCAGCAGAGAAGAGGACTACGAGCAGTACTTC. Translation gives CASREEDYEQYF.

The chain has TRBV13 and TRBJ2-7; D not certain. Germline CDR1 PRHDT, CDR2 FYEKMQ (reference sequence). V was shortened by 10 bases and J by 0 bases, with 16 bases between the two germline ends. The CDR3 is 14 residues long. The CDR3 region is CATQNRDNSYEQYF. The DNA of the CDR3 is TGTGCCACCCAAAATCGAGACAACTCCTACGAGCAGTACTTC.

This rearrangement joins TRBV14 to TRBJ1-2; no definite D call. The V gene lost 4 bases and the J gene lost 4 bases, with 16 bases spanning the gap. Germline CDR1 SGHDN, CDR2 FVKESK. CDR3 length: 15 amino acids. Here the CDR3 reads CASSPGLQLLYGYTF. CDR3 in DNA: TGTGCCAGCAGCCCAGGACTGCAATTACTCTATGGCTACACCTTC.

This clone has more than one count but fewer than ten. The V gene is TRBV28, the J gene TRBJ1-2; 11 nucleotides agree with TRBD1. Looked up from germline, CDR1 is MDHEN and CDR2 is SYDVKM. V trimming: 4 bases; J trimming: 6 bases; junction bases outside the gene matches: 7. CDR3 length equals 15 residues. CDR3 residues: CASSSGTGGGNGYTF. The CDR3 nucleotides are TGTGCCAGCAGTTCTGGGACAGGGGGGGGAAATGGCTACACCTTC.

The rearrangement links TRBV4-1 to TRBJ2-1; 16 nucleotides line up with TRBD2. This CDR3 has 19 residues. V gave up 4 bases and J gave up 4 bases; unmatched junction bases: 10. CDR1 and CDR2 (germline): MGHRA, YSYEKL. CDR3 sequence: CASSPGLAGGRRGYNEQFF. CDR3 DNA sequence: TGCGCCAGCAGCCCGGGACTAGCGGGAGGGCGGAGGGGGTACAATGAGCAGTTCTTC.

The rearrangement uses TRBV29-1 and TRBJ2-7, with a possible D match to TRBD1 (5 bases). CDR1 is SQVTM and CDR2 is ANQGSEA in the germline V gene. This CDR3 is built from 14 residues. The ends were cut back, 1 base at V and 3 bases at J, with 13 bases in the middle. The chain's CDR3 is CSVEGQGNHYEQYF. CDR3 nucleotides: TGCAGCGTTGAAGGTCAGGGTAACCACTACGAGCAGTACTTC.

V usage is TRBV14 and J usage is TRBJ2-1, with D possibly matching TRBD2 (6 bases). CDR3 length: 16 amino acids. Germline CDR1 reads SGHDN; CDR2 reads FVKESK. The V gene lost 1 base and the J gene lost 3 bases, with 13 bases spanning the gap. CDR3 amino acids: CASSQGFAGSYNEQFF. CDR3 bases: TGTGCCAGCAGCCAAGGGTTCGCGGGAAGCTACAATGAGCAGTTCTTC. Based on the CDR3 plus reference TRBV14 and TRBJ2-1, the full variable domain is EAGVTQFPSHSVIEKGQTVTLRCDPISGHDNLYWYRRVMGKEIKFLLHFVKESKQDESGMPNNRFLAERTGGTYSTLKVQPAELEDSGVYFCASSQGFAGSYNEQFFGPGTRLTVL.

The CDR3: CASSMGGTETQYF. The CDR3 bases are TGTGCCAGTAGTATGGGCGGGACGGAGACCCAGTACTTC. The chain recombines TRBV19 with TRBJ2-5; maybe TRBD2 (6 bases). CDR1 LNHDA and CDR2 SQIVND come from the germline V gene (reference sequence). The CDR3 contains 13 residues. Between the trimmed V and J ends, which lost 3 bases and 5 bases, there was a span of 10 bases.